The sequence of this T cell receptor beta chain was determined in a study of T cell responses to AZD1222 COVID-19 vaccine. Here immunoSEQ multiplex PCR was the method, and the copy in TCRdb shows in-frame clones only, minus some. The table lists some 74,000 clones, over 75% of them singletons. A word on this clone: Its antigen is not identified.

Study observations and caveats: Clonal diversity was possibly underestimated; the donors were predominantly white British and more often female.

Source: peripheral blood, taken on day 0 of AZD1222 vaccination. The sequence derives from an adult in good health.

CDR3 sequence: CASSFFGGQAFF. The CDR3, as DNA: TGTGCCAGCAGTTTCTTTGGGGGGCAAGCTTTCTTT. V usage is TRBV27 and J usage is TRBJ1-1; D possibly corresponds to TRBD1 (6 bases). The CDR3 covers 12 residues. V was shortened by 3 bases and J by 9 bases, with 11 bases between the two germline ends. Germline CDR1 is MNHEY and CDR2 is SMNVEV (reference sequence).